This T cell receptor beta chain was sequenced in a study of shared clonotypes between healthy human individuals. Study-level points and caveats: The four-donor shared clonotypes exceeded non-shared clonotypes in generation probability, with non-shared ones scoring lower. Only blood was sampled, and tissue TCR repertoires likely differ from blood ones.

Donors included only healthy HIV-negative adults lacking recent acute infections or vaccinations. Into CD45RA+ naive and CD45RA-negative memory subsets, the CD4+ cells were split. A remark on this clone: Antigen: not known.

The method was immunoSEQ multiplex PCR; TCRdb's version includes in-frame clones alone and lacks a portion of them. Of about 2 million clones listed, 90% to 95% are singletons. This CDR3 is 14 amino acids long. Germline V lookup: CDR1 SGHAT, CDR2 FQNNGV. V was clipped by 4 bases and J by 6 bases, with 16 bases between them. Input material: naive CD4+ T cells sorted from blood. As for subset: CD45RA+ positively selected. J is TRBJ2-7 and V is TRBV11-2; TRBD2 might be the D (5 bases). The clonotype originates from a man between 18 and 35 years old in good health. CDR3 DNA: TGTGCCAGCAGCTCAACTAGTGGGGTAAGCGAGCAGTACTTC. It translates to CASSSTSGVSEQYF.